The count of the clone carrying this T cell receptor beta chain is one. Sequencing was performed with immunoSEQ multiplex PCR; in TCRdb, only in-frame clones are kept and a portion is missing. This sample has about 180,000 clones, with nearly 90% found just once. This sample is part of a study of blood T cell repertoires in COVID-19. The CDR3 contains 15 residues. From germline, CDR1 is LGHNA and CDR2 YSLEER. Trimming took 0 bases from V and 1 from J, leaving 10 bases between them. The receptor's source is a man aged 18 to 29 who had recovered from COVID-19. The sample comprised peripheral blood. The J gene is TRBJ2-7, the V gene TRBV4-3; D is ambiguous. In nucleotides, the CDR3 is TGCGCCAGCAGCCAAGAAAGTAGCCTTTCCTACGAGCAGTACTTC. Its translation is CASSQESSLSYEQYF.